These T cell receptor beta chains were read from a single sample in a study of shared clonotypes between healthy human individuals. Only in-frame clones appear in the TCRdb table, and some are missing; sequencing was by immunoSEQ multiplex PCR. Here the sample spans some 490,000 clones, roughly 80% being singletons. The sequenced material came from PBMCs. The receptors were sampled from a woman in her forties in good health. Some clones in this sample may be carry-over from other donors' samples. CDR3s include the opening cysteine and the closing phenylalanine or tryptophan. Fields, in order: J gene, V gene, CDR3 protein.

>TRBJ2-2|TRBV6-1
CASRAGPNTGELFF
>TRBJ2-5|TRBV10-3
CAISEAYQETQYF
>TRBJ2-3|TRBV14
CASSPATGGTDTQYF
>TRBJ2-5|TRBV2
CASSDPRVAGGETQYF
>TRBJ2-7|TRBV5-1
CASSLGGGYEQYF
>TRBJ2-7|TRBV28
CASSPGTSGRLSSYEQYF
>TRBJ2-2|TRBV5-1
CASSLFVQGANTGELFF
>TRBJ2-2|TRBV25-1
CASSESQRGNTGELFF
>TRBJ1-2|TRBV10-2
CASSDPGRSNYGYTF
>TRBJ2-5|TRBV2
CASSRDRGRETQYF
>TRBJ2-2|TRBV19
CASNRLNTGELFF
>TRBJ1-2|TRBV6-4
CASSDVLVGYTF
>TRBJ2-5|TRBV5-1
CASSLGVGETQYF
>TRBJ2-6|TRBV11-3
CASSLKGTSGTGANVLTF
>TRBJ2-7|TRBV25-1
CASSEFGWMGGYEQYF
>TRBJ2-5|TRBV6-6
CASRRDAMKETQYF
>TRBJ1-1|TRBV5-1
CASSPRVEGTKTFF
>TRBJ2-7|TRBV28
CASSRDSPSSYEQYF
>TRBJ2-3|TRBV28
CASSPPWSGIDTDTQYF
>TRBJ2-7|TRBV2
CASSDAWPGSYEQYF
>TRBJ1-1|TRBV19
CASSISPPAGNTEAFF
>TRBJ2-3|TRBV30
CAWSVAGGSTDTQYF
>TRBJ2-7|TRBV11-2
CASSRVLTGGGTF
>TRBJ2-1|TRBV7-8
CASSLVEAQFF
>TRBJ2-1|TRBV11-1
CASSYLYAEDYNEQFF
>TRBJ2-3|TRBV18
CASSPPERDTQYF
>TRBJ2-7|TRBV5-6
CASTLGSSYEQYF